This T cell receptor beta chain emerged from a study of cytomegalovirus exposure and HLA in healthy donors. The study, taken as a whole, reports: A later analysis reportedly identified an Asian-associated ancestry cluster as carrying fewer N-insertions than the roughly 670-donor mean.

Primers: 60 Vbeta forward and 13 Jbeta reverse. Authors' data handling: An analysis performed later counted 75 million to 80 million unique TCR beta chains (roughly 11 million of them shared). Repertoires were generated with immunoSEQ multiplex PCR, while TCRdb's copy carries only in-frame clones and drops some. From that table come the V and J calls and clone size; the DNA was used to work out D and trimming. This repertoire shows under 150,000 clones, around 72% found once; its top ten account for approximately 9.1%. This CDR3 comprises 15 residues. Germline V gene sequence: CDR1 SGHKS, CDR2 YYEKEE (reference sequence). V lost 2 bases to trimming and J lost 1 base, with 12 bases between them. Worth noting for this clone: Its specificity is not known.

This clonotype originated in a woman in her 50s in good health and CMV-seropositive. Sequencing was done on a sample of PBMCs. The chain recombines TRBV5-5 with TRBJ2-5; the D gene is possibly TRBD2 (5 bases). The CDR3 coding sequence is TGTGCCAGCAGCTTTCGGGGTGCCACCCAAGAGACCCAGTACTTC. Translated, it gives CASSFRGATQETQYF.